Reported below is one T cell receptor beta chain. Its antigen is unknown. PCR primers comprised 60 Vbeta and 13 Jbeta primers. Method: immunoSEQ multiplex PCR; TCRdb's copy keeps in-frame clones and lacks some. The sample gives roughly 230,000 clones, about 88% of which show up once; approximately 0.24% is in the top ten. The source of the sample is a study of cytomegalovirus exposure and HLA in healthy donors. General study results and limits: Based on reports, TCR beta sequences accurately predicted HLA-A and HLA-B alleles for most subjects. Several top significant clusters appeared, in a later analysis, to be linked to common viral pathogens. A later analysis, which compared TCR beta chains of equal frequency, found the HLA-associated ones more clonally expanded.

The CDR3 covers 16 residues. Per the germline V gene, CDR1 is MNHNS and CDR2 is SASEGT. V dropped 2 bases and J dropped 6 bases, with 20 bases sitting between them. Unrecorded immune exposure was likely among donors, who were nominally healthy when sampled. The sequenced sample was PBMCs. This clonotype originated in a girl aged 2 to 9 in good health and CMV-seronegative. The rearrangement links TRBV6-1 to TRBJ2-7; tentatively, D is TRBD2 (6 bases). CDR3 protein: CASSETRDWRMREQYF. The CDR3 region has the DNA TGTGCCAGCAGTGAAACCCGGGACTGGCGGATGCGCGAGCAGTACTTC.